This T cell receptor (beta chain) was captured by sequencing in a study of blood T cells in healthy people across ages. Study-level points and caveats: CMV status of donors was not determined, possibly confounding expanded clonotype changes. It was not possible, with unsorted PBMCs, to conclusively compare naive and antigen-experienced cells. Estimates of diversity drawn from one million T cells were considered underestimates.

Healthy Caucasian individuals from Russia aged about 6 to 90 were enrolled as donors. Using a J-beta primer mix together with a sample-barcoded 5' primer, a second PCR was run for about 6 to 12 cycles. TCRdb redid the calling of the 5' RACE reads with MiXCR, one entry per CDR3 protein. Of around 990,000 distinct CDR3 sequences listed, under 40% are singletons. CDR1 is MNHEY, CDR2 SMNVEV, per germline (reference sequence). Trimming cost V 0 bases and J 4 bases, with 7 bases left between them. This CDR3 is 15 amino acids long. As for this clonotype: Its antigen is undetermined.

V is TRBV27 and J is TRBJ1-6, with D uncertain. The clonotype comes from a young man in good health. The sample comprised blood. CDR3 residues: CASSLSMGYNSPLHF. The CDR3, as DNA: TGTGCCAGCAGTTTATCCATGGGTTATAATTCACCCCTCCACTTT.